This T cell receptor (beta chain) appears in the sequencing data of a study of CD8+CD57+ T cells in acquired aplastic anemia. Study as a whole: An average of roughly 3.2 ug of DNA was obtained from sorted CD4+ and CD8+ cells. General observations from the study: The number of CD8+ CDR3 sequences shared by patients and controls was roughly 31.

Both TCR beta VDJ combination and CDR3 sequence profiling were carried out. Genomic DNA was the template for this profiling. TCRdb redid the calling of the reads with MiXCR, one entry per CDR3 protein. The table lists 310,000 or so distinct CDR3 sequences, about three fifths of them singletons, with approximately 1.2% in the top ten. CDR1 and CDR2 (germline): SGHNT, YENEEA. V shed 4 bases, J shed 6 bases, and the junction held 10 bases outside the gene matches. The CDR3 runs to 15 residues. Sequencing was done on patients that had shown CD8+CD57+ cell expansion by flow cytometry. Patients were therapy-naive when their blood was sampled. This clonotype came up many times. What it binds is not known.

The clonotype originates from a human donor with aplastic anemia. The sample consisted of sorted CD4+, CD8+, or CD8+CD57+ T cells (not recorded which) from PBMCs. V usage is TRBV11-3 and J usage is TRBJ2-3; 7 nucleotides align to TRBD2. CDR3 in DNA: TGTGCCAGCAGCTCCGGACTAGGCGTATCGGATACGCAGTATTTT. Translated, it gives CASSSGLGVSDTQYF.